This section outlines one T cell receptor beta chain sequence together with its context. It has no known antigen specificity. Base quality data are lacking; no much larger clone is found one base away. High-throughput TCR beta sequencing profiled peripheral blood CD8+ and CD4+ T cells from healthy donors, Susac syndrome patients and multiple sclerosis patients. Susac syndrome patients met recently defined diagnostic criteria for definite or probable disease. Bulk CD8+ and CD4+ T cells were purified magnetically by negative isolation, whereas CD8+ TEMRA cells were enriched by FACS. Blood was drawn into EDTA tubes, processed within 24 hours, and PBMCs were isolated by density gradient centrifugation. PBMCs destined for TCR sequencing were cryopreserved in liquid nitrogen and later thawed in a 37 °C water bath. The sorted or isolated CD4+, CD8+ and CD8+ TEMRA cells reached a purity of at least 90%. The CDR3 sequence holds 12 residues, the cysteine and phenylalanine included. Here the CDR3 DNA is all that survives: 36 bases in frame from base 1. The germline V end is reduced by 5 bases and the J end by 7 bases; junction bases left unmatched: 1. Sequences GTSNPN (CDR1) and SVGIG (CDR2) are obtained from the germline V gene (reference sequence).

The record originates from a study of CD8 T cells in Susac syndrome (dated by TCRdb to about 2019). In the study overall: Of the Susac syndrome patients who were sequenced, roughly 6 had clinically active disease and eight were in clinical remission. At blood withdrawal, Susac syndrome patients were either therapy-naive, taking corticosteroids (in some cases with IVIg as well), or taking IVIg alone. The study used repertoire sequencing to test whether antigen drove CD8+ T cell activation and differentiation in Susac syndrome. Overall study outcomes, separate from this receptor: In the CD4+ T cell repertoire of Susac syndrome patients, clonal expansion was not detected. The number of individuals in the TCR sequencing and HLA analysis was acknowledged as relatively small.

RNA was extracted using the RNeasy kit, and roughly 0.45 to 1 ug of the RNA was reverse transcribed with random hexamers. TCR beta CDR3 regions were amplified with the immunoSEQ multiplex PCR assay covering 54 Vbeta and 13 Jbeta segments. PCR amplification bias was corrected using a synthetic template baseline for primer optimization and computational correction. The source study handled its data this way. Reads were annotated to V, D and J genes per IMGT and analyzed with immunoSEQ Analyzer, keeping only productive sequences. Clonality was calculated as one minus the Shannon entropy normalized by log2 of the number of productive unique sequences. Public and private clones were assessed among the 100 most prevalent clones of each patient and control. Clones were defined as Susac-specific when absent from the healthy and MS cohorts, from over a thousand published viral clones and from other ImmuneACCESS disease sequences. TCRdb redid the processing of the public reads, applying fastp at Q25 and MiXCR, and retained in-frame beta chains. Entries that share a CDR3 protein sequence are merged under the most common genes and DNA. In this record, the V and J calls reflect TCRdb's handling and not the investigators' own analysis. Counted in this sample were roughly 160,000 distinct CDR3 sequences; more than 95% of them appeared once. The leading ten clones occupy around 0.12% of the sample.

The rearranged chain carries TRBV30 and TRBJ2-1, with 11 central nucleotides matching TRBD1. This sequence originates from a human donor with Susac syndrome. Sequencing input: CD4+ T cells from PBMCs. The CDR3 region has the sequence CAWGDRGNEQFF. The sequenced DNA is TGTGCCTGGGGGGACAGGGGGAATGAGCAGTTCTTC. When the CDR3 is completed using the reference TRBV30 and TRBJ2-1 genes on either side, the full variable domain is SQTIHQWPATLVQPVGSPLSLECTVEGTSNPNLYWYRQAAGRGLQLLFYSVGIGQISSEVPQNLSASRPQDRQFILSSKKLLLSDSGFYLCAWGDRGNEQFFGPGTRLTVL.